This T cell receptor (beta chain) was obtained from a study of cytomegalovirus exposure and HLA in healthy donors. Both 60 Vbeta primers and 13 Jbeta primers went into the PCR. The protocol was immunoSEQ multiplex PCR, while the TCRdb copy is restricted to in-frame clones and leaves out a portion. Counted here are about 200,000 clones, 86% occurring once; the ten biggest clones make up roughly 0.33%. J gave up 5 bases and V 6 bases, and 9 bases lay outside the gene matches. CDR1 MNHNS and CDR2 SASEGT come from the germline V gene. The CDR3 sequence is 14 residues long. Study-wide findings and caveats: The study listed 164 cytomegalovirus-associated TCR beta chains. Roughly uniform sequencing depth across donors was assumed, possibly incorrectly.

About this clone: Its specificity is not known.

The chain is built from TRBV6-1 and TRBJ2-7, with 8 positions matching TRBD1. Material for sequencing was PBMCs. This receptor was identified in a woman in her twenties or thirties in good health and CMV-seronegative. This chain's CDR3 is CASSFRDRLDEQYF. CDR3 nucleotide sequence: TGTGCCAGCAGCTTTAGGGACAGGCTCGACGAGCAGTACTTC.